This T cell receptor beta chain was obtained from a study of CD8 T cells in ankylosing spondylitis. V lost 0 bases and J 3 bases, leaving 7 bases between the germline ends. CDR1 and CDR2 (germline): SGHRS, YFSETQ. This CDR3 has 13 residues. As regards this clonotype: Its antigen is not known.

Overall study findings and caveats: Disease-associated clones were reportedly significantly overrepresented in matched ankylosing spondylitis synovial fluid. Within ankylosing spondylitis blood, a TCR beta motif made up of several highly homologous variants appeared to be characteristic.

Construction of TCR beta libraries was performed using quantitative 5'-RACE with molecular barcodes. MiXCR was run by TCRdb on the 5' RACE reads, yielding one entry per CDR3 protein. The sample holds 80,000 to 90,000 distinct CDR3 sequences, more than 25% seen once. The origin of this receptor is a male donor with ankylosing spondylitis or in good health (not recorded which). The chain joins TRBV5-1 to TRBJ2-7; D ambiguous. Sequenced: blood, either unsorted or a sorted T cell fraction (not recorded which). The CDR3 loop reads CASSLVLDYEQYF. Here the CDR3 DNA reads TGCGCCAGCAGCTTGGTCCTAGACTACGAGCAGTACTTC.